The 10 T cell receptor beta chains in this list originate from one sample, sequenced in a study of T-cell reconstitution after alpha-beta-depleted transplantation in children. Researchers prepared the TCRbeta library using unique molecular identifiers, the study reports. TCRdb independently ran MiXCR on the PCR reads; one entry per CDR3 protein. The table has roughly 100,000 distinct CDR3 sequences, roughly 7.1% seen once. The starting material was PBMCs, obtained before TCRalphabeta/CD19-depleted stem cell transplant. The receptors shown here come from a boy between 2 and 10 years old with acute lymphoblastic leukemia, due to receive a stem cell transplant.

This clonotype came up many times. The J gene is TRBJ2-7, the V gene TRBV2, with no clear D. The ends were cut back, 4 bases at V and 2 bases at J, with 6 bases in the middle. CDR1 is SNHLY and CDR2 is FYNNEI in the germline V gene. The CDR3 spans 12 residues. CDR3 residues: CASSVETYEQYF. The CDR3 DNA follows: TGTGCCAGCAGTGTTGAAACCTACGAGCAGTACTTC.

This clonotype was observed a handful of times. J is TRBJ2-2 and V is TRBV20-1; 9 bases match TRBD1. This CDR3 is 17 amino acids long. The germline gives CDR1 DFQATT, CDR2 SNEGSKA (reference sequence). Trimming took 3 bases from V and 3 from J; bases not matched to a gene: 11. The CDR3 loop is CSARDPMGQGYTGELFF. For the CDR3, the DNA is TGCAGTGCTAGGGACCCCATGGGACAGGGTTACACCGGGGAGCTGTTTTTT.

This clonotype was seen repeatedly, ten times or more. V and J are TRBV12-3 or TRBV12-4 and TRBJ1-1; D unresolved. CDR3 length: 14 amino acids. V was clipped by 3 bases and J by 0 bases, with 8 bases between them. The CDR3 DNA sequence: TGTGCCAGCAGTTTCAGTGAACTGAACACTGAAGCTTTCTTT. Translation gives CASSFSELNTEAFF.

At least ten counts were recorded for this clonotype. The rearrangement links TRBV20-1 to TRBJ2-5; D is unclear. The germline CDR1 and CDR2 sequences are DFQATT and SNEGSKA (reference sequence). The CDR3 length is 12 residues. Trimming took 3 bases from V and 1 from J, leaving 6 bases between them. The CDR3 region is CSASPSQETQYF. CDR3 coding DNA: TGCAGTGCTAGTCCTAGCCAAGAGACCCAGTACTTC.

This clonotype has just a few counts. The chain recombines TRBV7-9 with TRBJ1-5; D is uncertain. Germline V gene lookup returns CDR1 SEHNR and CDR2 FQNEAQ (reference sequence). V was pared by 5 bases and J by 7 bases, with 12 bases between. The CDR3 is 13 amino acids. DNA of the CDR3: TGTGCCAGCAGCAACATACACGGGCAGCCCCAGCATTTT. Residues: CASSNIHGQPQHF.

CDR3 bases: TGTGCCAGCAGTGGGGGGGTCCTCCACTTT. Residues: CASSGGVLHF. The V and J genes are TRBV2 and TRBJ1-6; possible D gene TRBD1, 5 bases. Trimming removed 4 bases at V and 15 bases at J, with 7 bases between. The CDR3 length is 10 residues. Germline-derived CDR1 and CDR2 are SNHLY and FYNNEI.

This clonotype was recorded many times. The chain has TRBV27 and TRBJ2-5; no firm D call. The V gene lost 6 bases and the J gene lost 4 bases, with 15 bases spanning the gap. Looked up from germline, CDR1 is MNHEY and CDR2 is SMNVEV (reference sequence). CDR3 length equals 14 residues. Written as DNA, the CDR3 is TGTGCCAGCAGCCCCGTGGACCGCCCAGAGACCCAGTACTTC. Amino acids: CASSPVDRPETQYF.

This clonotype has ten or more counts. This chain uses TRBV5-4 with TRBJ2-2; perhaps D is TRBD1 or TRBD2 (6 bases each). The V gene lost 10 bases and the J gene lost 6 bases, with 13 bases spanning the gap. The CDR3 contains 12 residues. Germline assignment: CDR1 SGHNT and CDR2 YYREEE (reference sequence). CDR3 nucleotides: TGTGCCGCAGTGGGGGGCTCCGGGGAGCTGTTTTTT. Encoded protein: CAAVGGSGELFF. Filled out from reference TRBV5-4 and TRBJ2-2, the complete variable domain reads ETGVTQSPTHLIKTRGQQVTLRCSSQSGHNTVSWYQQALGQGPQFIFQYYREEENGRGNFPPRFSGLQFPNYSSELNVNALELDDSALYLCAAVGGSGELFFGEGSRLTVL.

This chain links TRBV11-2 with TRBJ2-5, with 8 bases fitting TRBD1. CDR3 length: 14 residues. CDR1 SGHAT and CDR2 FQNNGV come from the germline V gene. After removal of 5 bases from V and 4 bases from J, the junction contained 6 bases not matched to a gene. CDR3 residues: CASSETGVIETQYF. The CDR3 nucleotides are TGTGCCAGCAGCGAGACAGGGGTCATAGAGACCCAGTACTTC.

At least ten counts were recorded for this clonotype. The J gene is TRBJ2-1, the V gene TRBV6-2 or TRBV6-3; 10 nucleotides agree with TRBD2. The CDR3 runs to 15 residues. From germline, CDR1 is MNHEY and CDR2 SVGEGT. The trim removed 8 bases at V and 2 bases at J, leaving 6 bases unmatched. The CDR3 reads CASGLAGGTYNEQFF. In nucleotides, the CDR3 is TGTGCCAGCGGTTTAGCGGGGGGTACCTACAATGAGCAGTTCTTC.